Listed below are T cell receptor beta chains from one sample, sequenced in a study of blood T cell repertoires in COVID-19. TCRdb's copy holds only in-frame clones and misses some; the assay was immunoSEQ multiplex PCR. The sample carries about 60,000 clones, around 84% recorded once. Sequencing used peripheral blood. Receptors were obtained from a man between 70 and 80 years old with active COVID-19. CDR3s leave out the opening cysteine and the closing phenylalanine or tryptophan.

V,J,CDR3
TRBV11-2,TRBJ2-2,ASSPTSTGKDIPTGELF
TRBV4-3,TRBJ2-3,ASSPSALAGQTDTQY
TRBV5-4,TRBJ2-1,ASSFMREVTYNEQF
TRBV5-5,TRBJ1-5,ASSAGQGDLGPQH
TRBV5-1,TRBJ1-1,ASSRQGLTTEAF
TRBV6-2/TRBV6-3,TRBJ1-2,ASSPTLGQTMSYGYT
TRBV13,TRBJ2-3,ASSLTHQDTQY
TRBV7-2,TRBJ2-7,ASSSRMRQGTYEQY
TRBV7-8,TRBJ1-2,ASSYGQAYHGYT
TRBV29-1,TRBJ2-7,SVGHAASGSYEQY
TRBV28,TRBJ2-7,ASSLYRGEQY
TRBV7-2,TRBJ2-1,ASSFEGRGSEQF
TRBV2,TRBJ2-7,ASSEARGTFPYEQY
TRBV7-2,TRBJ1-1,ASRTRGMNTEAF
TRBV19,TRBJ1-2,ASSIANAPFGYT
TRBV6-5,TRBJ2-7,ASTPPGGGYEQY
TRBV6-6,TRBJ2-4,ASSYFINIQY
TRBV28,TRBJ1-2,ASSLRTAYGYT
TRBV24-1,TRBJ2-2,ATSARDRVFTGELF
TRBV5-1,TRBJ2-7,ASSARQDSYEQY
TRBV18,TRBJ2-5,ASSPQHTLQETQY
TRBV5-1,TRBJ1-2,ASSPTGTGDGYT
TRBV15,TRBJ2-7,ATSRASGEQY
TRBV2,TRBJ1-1,ASGEQGADTEAF
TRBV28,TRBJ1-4,ASSTRGLTEKLF
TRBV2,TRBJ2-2,ASSYRGSANTGELF
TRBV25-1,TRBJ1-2,ASSPGYLYGYT
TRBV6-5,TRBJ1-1,ASSNRDLNTEAF
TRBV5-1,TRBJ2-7,ASSLELASAYEQY
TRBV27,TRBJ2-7,ASSSRDRLYEQY
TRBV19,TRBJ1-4,ASSTRPPSGSEKLF
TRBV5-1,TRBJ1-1,ASSLEAGVNTEAF
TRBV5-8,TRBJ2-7,ASRRTSGRSYEQY
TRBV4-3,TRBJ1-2,ASSPRQGANYGYT
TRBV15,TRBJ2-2,ATSTRGSGELF
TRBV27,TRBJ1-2,ASSLRLRGATHYGYT
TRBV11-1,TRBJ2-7,ASSKRADPYEQY
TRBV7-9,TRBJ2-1,ASSPSMGGRNEQF
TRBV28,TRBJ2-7,ASIPAGSSYEQY
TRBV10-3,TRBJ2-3,AISPGLAGEDTQY
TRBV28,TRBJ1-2,ASSPPRRDYGYT
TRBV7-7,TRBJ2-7,ASSPGDYSYEQY
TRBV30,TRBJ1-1,AWSPQGRGGTEAF
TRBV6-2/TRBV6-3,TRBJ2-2,ASSWDTRNTGELF
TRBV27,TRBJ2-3,ASSLSSAATNTDTQY
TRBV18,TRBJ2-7,ASSPAFDLLGEQY
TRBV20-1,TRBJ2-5,SASLPTQETQY
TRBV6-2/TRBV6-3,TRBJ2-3,ASSKGQSYSTDTQY
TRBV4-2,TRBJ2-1,ASSQVAGEGYNEQF
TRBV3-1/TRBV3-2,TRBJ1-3,ASSQGSSGHSSGNTIY
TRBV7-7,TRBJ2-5,ASSLGVGRGPSETQY